This T cell receptor delta chain was sequenced in a study of gamma-delta T cells after stem cell transplantation. The CDR3 is 15 residues long. The germline gives CDR1 GEAIGNYY, CDR2 EKD. A word on this clone: At one end, the junction sequence differs from germline, possibly due to a read error.

TCRdb redid the clone calls on the RT-PCR reads with CATT. There are around 1,700 delta-chain clones in the sample; about 15% occur only once, and over 13% lies in the top ten. The genes are TRDV2 and TRDJ2; no definite D call. The sequence was obtained from a human donor. It is not recorded whose cells these are; they may come from a transplant donor. The material sequenced was gamma-delta T cells. The CDR3 sequence: CACDALVDLKTHLFF. In DNA form, the CDR3 reads TGTGCCTGTGACGCCCTCGTGGATCTTAAGACACACCTCTTCTTT.